This is a list of T cell receptor beta chains from one sample in a study of blood T cell repertoires in COVID-19. Repertoires were generated with immunoSEQ multiplex PCR, while TCRdb's copy carries only in-frame clones and drops some. This table has 200,000 to 250,000 clones, more than 75% appearing once. Sequencing was performed on peripheral blood. These receptors originate from a man aged 35-49 years with acute or convalescent COVID-19. Both conserved end residues are part of each CDR3. The order of the fields is J gene, V gene, D gene, clone size, CDR3 DNA, CDR3 protein. A D gene is named only where the DNA matches it firmly. Size values are once, few and many counts, or a class for expanded clones, and some rows have none.

TRBJ1-6,TRBV5-4,TRBD1,once,TGTGCCAGCAGCAAGGGACAGGGGGCAAATGCGGGATCACCCCTCCACTTT,CASSKGQGANAGSPLHF
TRBJ1-3,TRBV28,TRBD1,-,TGTGCCAGCAGTTCCCAGGGGGCGCAAGGAAACACCATATATTTT,CASSSQGAQGNTIYF
TRBJ2-7,TRBV7-9,TRBD2,few,TGTGCCAGCAGCTTTGGACTAGCCTACGAGCAGTACTTC,CASSFGLAYEQYF
TRBJ1-4,TRBV28,-,-,TGTGCCAGCAATTCGCAGGGTCGTAGTGGTGAAAAACTGTTTTTT,CASNSQGRSGEKLFF
TRBJ2-7,TRBV5-6,TRBD2,-,TGTGCCAGCAGCTTCGGGATCGGGGGGGGCGAGCAGTACTTC,CASSFGIGGGEQYF
TRBJ2-6,TRBV5-1,TRBD1,-,TGCGCCAGCAGTTTACGACAGGGGGCGTATGGGGCCAACGTCCTGACTTTC,CASSLRQGAYGANVLTF
TRBJ1-2,TRBV12-3/TRBV12-4,TRBD1,-,TGTGCCAGCAGCGGACAGGGATTGAGCGGCTACACCTTC,CASSGQGLSGYTF
TRBJ2-2,TRBV27,TRBD1,once,TGTGCCAGCAGTCCAATTAATTTCCGGGACAGGGGGCGCAACACCGGGGAGCTGTTTTTT,CASSPINFRDRGRNTGELFF
TRBJ2-1,TRBV6-1,-,-,TGTGCCAGCAGTGAAGGAGTGTCCCAGTTCTTC,CASSEGVSQFF
TRBJ2-5,TRBV18,TRBD1,once,TGTGCCAGCTCACCGACAGGGGGGAGAGAGACCCAGTACTTC,CASSPTGGRETQYF
TRBJ1-6,TRBV11-3,TRBD1,few,TGTGCCAGCAGCTTAGGGGACAGTACGAATTCACCCCTCCACTTT,CASSLGDSTNSPLHF
TRBJ1-3,TRBV2,TRBD1,-,TGTGCCAGCAGGTTGGGACAGGGGGCTGGAAACACCATATATTTT,CASRLGQGAGNTIYF
TRBJ2-3,TRBV10-3,-,once,TGTGCCATCAGTGAGGTACAGCTCACAGATACGCAGTATTTT,CAISEVQLTDTQYF
TRBJ1-1,TRBV6-5,TRBD1,-,TGTGCCAGCAGACATAGCGGGACAGGGACTCTCGAAGCTTTCTTT,CASRHSGTGTLEAFF
TRBJ2-1,TRBV9,TRBD2,-,TGTGCCAGCAGCGCGTTCCGAGCGGGGATATACAATGAGCAGTTCTTC,CASSAFRAGIYNEQFF
TRBJ1-2,TRBV5-4,-,-,TGTGCCAGCAGCCGCACGGGGGGTTATGGCTACACCTTC,CASSRTGGYGYTF
TRBJ1-2,TRBV19,-,-,TGTGCCAGTAGTCCCGAGGGAATGGCGGGAATTTACTATGGCTACACCTTC,CASSPEGMAGIYYGYTF
TRBJ1-4,TRBV30,-,-,TGTGCCTGGAGAGAGGGCCGGCTGAGTAATGAAAAACTGTTTTTT,CAWREGRLSNEKLFF
TRBJ2-1,TRBV5-1,TRBD2,-,TGCGCCAGCAGCCCTAGCGGGGGGCAGTACAATGAGCAGTTCTTC,CASSPSGGQYNEQFF
TRBJ2-7,TRBV3-1/TRBV3-2,-,-,TGTGCCAGCAGCCAGTTACCGGGGACTGGATCCTACGAGCAGTACTTC,CASSQLPGTGSYEQYF
TRBJ2-3,TRBV12-3/TRBV12-4,-,once,TGTGCCAGCAGTTTACGTGATACGCAGTATTTT,CASSLRDTQYF
TRBJ1-1,TRBV6-5,TRBD1,-,TGTGCCAGTAACAGGGGAGATGAAGCTTTCTTT,CASNRGDEAFF
TRBJ2-3,TRBV6-1,TRBD2,-,TGTGCCAGCAGTGAGACTAGCGGGGGGCCTAGCACAGATACGCAGTATTTT,CASSETSGGPSTDTQYF
TRBJ1-6,TRBV15,TRBD1,-,TGTGCCACCAGCGCAGGGACAGGGGGTTCACCCCTCCACTTT,CATSAGTGGSPLHF
TRBJ1-1,TRBV12-3/TRBV12-4,TRBD1,-,TGTGCCAGCAGTGGACAGGGTGGAACTGAAGCTTTCTTT,CASSGQGGTEAFF
TRBJ1-2,TRBV28,-,-,TGTGCCAGCAGTACCCGAGGAGGACCCTATGGCTACACCTTC,CASSTRGGPYGYTF
TRBJ1-4,TRBV11-2,-,-,TGTGCCAGCAGCTTTAACCCTGGGCCAGGGAAACTGTTTTTT,CASSFNPGPGKLFF
TRBJ2-7,TRBV5-6,-,-,TGTGCCAGCAGCTTGGGACAGGGAGGATACGAGCAGTACTTC,CASSLGQGGYEQYF
TRBJ2-3,TRBV13,TRBD2,-,TGTGCCAGCAGCTTAGGTCGGGGGGGGGTTGAGGATACGCAGTATTTT,CASSLGRGGVEDTQYF
TRBJ1-4,TRBV4-2,TRBD1,-,TGTGCCAGCAGCCAAGATACAGGACAGGGGCCGCTTGCAACTAATGAAAAACTGTTTTTT,CASSQDTGQGPLATNEKLFF
TRBJ2-3,TRBV6-1,TRBD2,-,TGTGCCAGCAGTGAAGCGGGACTAGCGGGGGGACATAGCACAGATACGCAGTATTTT,CASSEAGLAGGHSTDTQYF
TRBJ1-5,TRBV25-1,-,-,TGTGCCAGCCCGAAAGCGGGTTTCAATCAGCCCCAGCATTTT,CASPKAGFNQPQHF
TRBJ2-3,TRBV6-5,TRBD1,-,TGTGCCAGCAGCAGGGGGCGGACAGATACGCAGTATTTT,CASSRGRTDTQYF
TRBJ2-7,TRBV11-2,TRBD1,-,TGTGCCAGCAGCTCACACAGGGGCGACGAGCAGTACTTC,CASSSHRGDEQYF
TRBJ2-3,TRBV24-1,TRBD2,-,TGTGCCACCAGTAGGCCTAGCGGGGGTTCAGATACGCAGTATTTT,CATSRPSGGSDTQYF
TRBJ1-2,TRBV29-1,TRBD1,-,TGCAGCGTAGTAAACCGGGACAGCTCTGGCTACACCTTC,CSVVNRDSSGYTF
TRBJ1-4,TRBV3-1/TRBV3-2,-,-,TGTGCCAGCAGCCAAGCCCAGGGCGTGACTAATGAAAAACTGTTTTTT,CASSQAQGVTNEKLFF
TRBJ1-1,TRBV11-2,TRBD1,-,TGTGCCAGCAGCTCACCGACAGGGGGGATCCCTGAAGCTTTCTTT,CASSSPTGGIPEAFF
TRBJ1-2,TRBV2,-,once,TGTGCCAGCAGTGGCGGCAGTGATTATGGCTACACCTTC,CASSGGSDYGYTF
TRBJ2-2,TRBV4-3,-,-,TGCGCCAGCAGCCAAGATCTGGGCCCCGGGGAGCTGTTTTTT,CASSQDLGPGELFF
TRBJ1-4,TRBV5-1,TRBD1,-,TGCGCCAGCAGCTCCGGACAGGGGGCCTCTAATGAAAAACTGTTTTTT,CASSSGQGASNEKLFF
TRBJ1-3,TRBV6-5,TRBD1,-,TGTGCCAGCAGCACACAGGGGATCGCTGGAAACACCATATATTTT,CASSTQGIAGNTIYF
TRBJ2-5,TRBV7-2,-,-,TGTGCCAGCAGCTTTAGAACGGTTCAAGAGACCCAGTACTTC,CASSFRTVQETQYF
TRBJ1-2,TRBV5-1,TRBD1,-,TGCGCCAGCAGCTACCCGGGACAGGGGGCGAGCGGCTACACCTTC,CASSYPGQGASGYTF
TRBJ1-1,TRBV14,-,few,TGTGCCAGCAGCCGCCGGGGGGGGAACACTGAAGCTTTCTTT,CASSRRGGNTEAFF
TRBJ1-4,TRBV7-2,-,-,TGTGCCAGCAGTTTGGACAGTAGCAGGGAAAAACTGTTTTTT,CASSLDSSREKLFF
TRBJ1-2,TRBV14,-,-,TGTGCCAGCAGCGAACAGGGTTCCTCAAACTATGGCTACACCTTC,CASSEQGSSNYGYTF
TRBJ1-2,TRBV19,TRBD1,few,TGTGCCAGTAGTATACGTGAAGGACAGGCGGAACTAAGAAACTATGGCTACACCTTC,CASSIREGQAELRNYGYTF
TRBJ1-2,TRBV12-3/TRBV12-4,-,-,TGTGCCAGCAGGAGGAGGGATCCAGCGGGCTACACCTTC,CASRRRDPAGYTF
TRBJ2-7,TRBV11-2,-,few,TGTGCCAGCAGCACGAGTACACAGGGTCTGGAGCAGTACTTC,CASSTSTQGLEQYF
TRBJ2-5,TRBV24-1,TRBD1,-,TGTGCCACCCAGCCGGGACAGGGAGAGACCCAGTACTTC,CATQPGQGETQYF
TRBJ1-1,TRBV3-1/TRBV3-2,TRBD1,-,TGTGCCAGCAGCCAACCAGGGGGTTACACTGAAGCTTTCTTT,CASSQPGGYTEAFF
TRBJ2-7,TRBV7-8,-,-,TGTGAATTCAAAAATTACGAGCAGTACTTC,CEFKNYEQYF
TRBJ2-7,TRBV5-1,TRBD1,-,TGCGCCAGCAGCCGGGACAGGCGATACGAGCAGTACTTC,CASSRDRRYEQYF
TRBJ1-1,TRBV7-2,-,-,TGTGCCAGCAGCCTAGCGCCGGGGACTGGGTCCGAAGCTTTCTTT,CASSLAPGTGSEAFF